This is a list of T cell receptor beta chains from one sample in a study of beta chain features in type 1 diabetes. The method was immunoSEQ multiplex PCR; TCRdb's version includes in-frame clones alone and lacks a portion of them. The sample shows 200,000 to 250,000 clones, approximately 13% of them seen only once. The sequenced material came from naive CD4+ T cells from blood. The receptors were gathered from a man younger than 45 with type 1 diabetes. Each CDR3 is given with its conserved first and last residue. D genes are given only for firm matches. Only part of the rows carry a size: once, few, many, or a class if the clone is expanded.

v_call	d_call	j_call	clone_size	cdr3_aa	cdr3_nt
TRBV5-8	NA	TRBJ1-5	few	CASSLTGNQPQHF	TGTGCCAGCAGCTTAACAGGGAATCAGCCCCAGCATTTT
TRBV5-1	TRBD1	TRBJ1-1	NA	CASSPSTGGRSEAFF	TGCGCCAGCAGCCCGTCGACAGGGGGACGCTCTGAAGCTTTCTTT
TRBV14	NA	TRBJ2-5	few	CASSHPGTPQETQYF	TGTGCCAGCAGCCATCCCGGGACTCCACAAGAGACCCAGTACTTC
TRBV29-1	TRBD1	TRBJ1-1	few	CSVDEAGGTEAFF	TGCAGCGTTGATGAGGCAGGGGGGACTGAAGCTTTCTTT
TRBV7-9	NA	TRBJ2-7	NA	CASSRDLSFYEQYF	TGTGCCAGCAGCCGGGACTTATCCTTCTACGAGCAGTACTTC
TRBV19	TRBD2	TRBJ2-7	NA	CATRLAGDPSYEQYF	TGTGCCACCCGACTAGCGGGGGACCCCTCCTACGAGCAGTACTTC
TRBV5-1	NA	TRBJ2-2	few	CASSLDWAGTTGELFF	TGCGCCAGCAGCTTGGACTGGGCCGGCACCACCGGGGAGCTGTTTTTT
TRBV19	TRBD2	TRBJ2-1	NA	CASSSSGGRSYNEQFF	TGTGCCAGTAGTTCTAGCGGGGGAAGATCCTACAATGAGCAGTTCTTC
TRBV19	TRBD1	TRBJ1-1	few	CASNFQGVYTEAFF	TGTGCCAGTAACTTCCAGGGGGTGTACACTGAAGCTTTCTTT
TRBV5-1	TRBD1	TRBJ1-1	few	CASSKDRPLGTEAFF	TGCGCCAGCAGCAAGGACAGGCCTCTCGGCACTGAAGCTTTCTTT
TRBV9	NA	TRBJ2-2	NA	CASSPPPGVGTGELFF	TGTGCCAGCAGCCCACCCCCCGGGGTGGGCACCGGGGAGCTGTTTTTT